Listed below are T cell receptor beta chains from one sample, sequenced in a study of spatial heterogeneity in lung cancer. TCRdb re-called the 5' RACE reads through MiXCR, storing one row per CDR3 protein. Counted here are roughly 10,000 distinct CDR3 sequences, approximately 10% occurring once; the ten biggest clones make up around 13%. The sequencing here drew on lung tumor tissue, taken at surgery. Source of these receptors: a female donor with early-stage non-small cell lung cancer. The CDR3 runs from the conserved cysteine through the conserved F or W. The D gene is left open where the match is weak. The listing skips clone size in some rows; elsewhere it reads once, few, many or a size class.

D	J	size	V	DNA	CDR3
NA	TRBJ2-6	few	TRBV5-6	TGTGCCAGCAGCTCAACAGGGCGCTCTGGGGCCAACGTCCTGACTTTC	CASSSTGRSGANVLTF
NA	TRBJ2-4	medium-sized	TRBV4-1	TGCGCCAGCAGCCAAGTCCGACGGCCTGGAAACATTCAGTACTTC	CASSQVRRPGNIQYF
NA	TRBJ1-3	many	TRBV9	TGTGCCAGCAGCGTAGAGCCCCTCTCTGGAAACACCATATATTTT	CASSVEPLSGNTIYF
TRBD1	TRBJ1-6	many	TRBV12-3/TRBV12-4	TGTGCCAGCAGCCCCGGCGACAGGGGGCGCGGATCACCCCTCCACTTT	CASSPGDRGRGSPLHF
TRBD2	TRBJ2-1	NA	TRBV28	TGTGCCAGCACGCAAGCCTGGGACTACTACAATGAGCAGTTCTTC	CASTQAWDYYNEQFF
NA	TRBJ2-2	many	TRBV7-2	TGTGCCAGCAGCTTAGCTCTGTCTACGAACACCGGGGAGCTGTTTTTT	CASSLALSTNTGELFF
NA	TRBJ2-5	medium-sized	TRBV5-1	TGCGCCAGCAGCTCCGCCGGGACTTTTGGGGCAGAGACCCAGTACTTC	CASSSAGTFGAETQYF
TRBD2	TRBJ2-7	NA	TRBV10-3	TGTGCCATCAGTGCTAGCGGGAGGGCCGAAGAGCAGTACTTC	CAISASGRAEEQYF
NA	TRBJ2-3	many	TRBV5-4	TGTGCCAGCAGCTTGGACAGTACGCCGTATTTT	CASSLDSTPYF
NA	TRBJ2-7	many	TRBV27	TGTGCCAGCAGTAGAAGCGGGTACTCCTACGAGCAGTACTTC	CASSRSGYSYEQYF
NA	TRBJ2-1	NA	TRBV7-9	TGTGCCAGCAGCTTTAGCCACAATGAGCAGTTCTTC	CASSFSHNEQFF
NA	TRBJ2-7	many	TRBV20-1	TGCAGTGCAGATGCCGGGACGTTCGGACACGGCGACGAGCAGTACTTC	CSADAGTFGHGDEQYF
NA	TRBJ2-7	many	TRBV6-5	TGTGCCAGCAGTTACCAGCCGAGTACCTCCTACGAGCAGTACTTC	CASSYQPSTSYEQYF
TRBD2	TRBJ2-3	many	TRBV7-2	TGTGCCAGCAGCTTAGCGTGGAGCGGGGGGGCCGCAGATACGCAGTATTTT	CASSLAWSGGAADTQYF
NA	TRBJ1-2	medium-sized	TRBV20-1	TGCAGTGCTAGCATAGGAAACTATGGCTACACCTTC	CSASIGNYGYTF
TRBD1	TRBJ1-2	many	TRBV7-3	TGTGCCAGCAGCCAGACAGGGGGGTCGTTTGGCTACACCTTC	CASSQTGGSFGYTF
TRBD1	TRBJ1-2	many	TRBV20-1	TGCAGTGCTAGAGATCGGCGCCAGGGGGTCTATGGCTACACCTTC	CSARDRRQGVYGYTF
NA	TRBJ1-1	few	TRBV18	TGTGCCAGCTCACCAGGCCGATGGGGGGCTTTCTTT	CASSPGRWGAFF
TRBD1	TRBJ2-6	many	TRBV19	TGTGCCACCAACCGGGGACAGGCTACGTCTGGGGCCAACGTCCTGACTTTC	CATNRGQATSGANVLTF
NA	TRBJ2-7	NA	TRBV28	TGTGCCAGCAGTTATCAGCGTAACCCCTACGAGCAGTACTTC	CASSYQRNPYEQYF
NA	TRBJ2-5	few	TRBV29-1	TGCAGCGTTGGTCCCAGGCGGCTAGCCACCCTTGGGCAAGAGACCCAGTACTTC	CSVGPRRLATLGQETQYF
NA	TRBJ2-1	medium-sized	TRBV7-7	TGTGCTAGCAGCCCCCGGCGGGCCTCCCTAATGAATGAGCAGTTCTTC	CASSPRRASLMNEQFF
TRBD1	TRBJ1-3	NA	TRBV30	TGTGCCTGGAGTCCCGGGACAGGGCCCGGAAACACCATATATTTT	CAWSPGTGPGNTIYF
TRBD2	TRBJ2-3	few	TRBV12-3/TRBV12-4	TGTGCCAGCAGTTTCGGCGGGGGGGCAGATACGCAGTATTTT	CASSFGGGADTQYF
TRBD1	TRBJ1-2	medium-sized	TRBV2	TGTGCCAGCAGCCCCGACAGGGGGCCCTATGGCTACACCTTC	CASSPDRGPYGYTF
TRBD1	TRBJ2-5	many	TRBV6-5	TGTGCCAGCAGCCTGACAGGGGGGACGGAGACCCAGTACTTC	CASSLTGGTETQYF
TRBD1	TRBJ1-1	NA	TRBV24-1	TGTGCCACCAGTGATTCAGGGACAGAGAAGAACACTGAAGCTTTCTTT	CATSDSGTEKNTEAFF
NA	TRBJ1-2	NA	TRBV4-3	TGCGCCAGCAGCTCCTTTGTGGGAGTCGGTGATGGCTGCACCTTC	CASSSFVGVGDGCTF
NA	TRBJ1-1	large	TRBV4-3	TGCGCCAGCAGCCAAGATCAGGTGAACACTGAAGCTTTCTTT	CASSQDQVNTEAFF
TRBD2	TRBJ2-3	many	TRBV28	TGTGCCAGCAGCAAGGGACTAGCGGGACGCACAGATACGCAGTATTTT	CASSKGLAGRTDTQYF
NA	TRBJ2-5	NA	TRBV7-2	TGTGCCAGCAGCAGTAGGGTCAGAGAGACCCAGTACTTC	CASSSRVRETQYF
TRBD1	TRBJ1-4	many	TRBV30	TGTGCCTGGAAGGTGGGACAGGCTATCGGAAAACTGTTTTTT	CAWKVGQAIGKLFF
NA	TRBJ1-2	many	TRBV7-8	TGTGCCAGCAGCTTTACCGGGACTGATGGCTACACCTTC	CASSFTGTDGYTF
NA	TRBJ2-3	medium-sized	TRBV9	TGTGCCAGCAGCACAACGTTATATACTAGCACAGATACGCAGTATTTT	CASSTTLYTSTDTQYF
NA	TRBJ1-1	medium-sized	TRBV20-1	TGCAGATCGGGCGTGGGGCTGGAAGCTTTCTTT	CRSGVGLEAFF
TRBD2	TRBJ2-1	medium-sized	TRBV4-3	TGCGCCAGCAGCCAAGATAAGGCTAGCGGGAACCGCTCCTACAATGAGCAGTTCTTC	CASSQDKASGNRSYNEQFF
TRBD2	TRBJ2-2	many	TRBV28	TGTGCCAGCCGGGGACTAGCGGGAAGGACCGGGGAGCTGTTTTTT	CASRGLAGRTGELFF
TRBD2	TRBJ2-1	medium-sized	TRBV2	TGTGCCAGCAGTGAACAGGGACTAGCGGGCAAACAGTTCTTC	CASSEQGLAGKQFF
TRBD2	TRBJ2-3	NA	TRBV7-2	TGTGCCAGCAGCCCCACCCTACTAGCGGGGCGCACAGATACGCAGTATTTT	CASSPTLLAGRTDTQYF
TRBD1	TRBJ2-6	many	TRBV7-2	TGTGCCAGCAGCTCCCCGGGACAGGGGGCGGAAGGGGCCAACGTCCTGACTTTC	CASSSPGQGAEGANVLTF
TRBD2	TRBJ2-1	many	TRBV24-1	TGCGCCACCAGTGACGTGACCAGCGGGGCCCCCCATGAGCAGTTCTTC	CATSDVTSGAPHEQFF
TRBD2	TRBJ2-7	NA	TRBV20-1	TGCAGTGCTAGAGGGCTAGCGGGAGCAGGAGAGCAGTACTTC	CSARGLAGAGEQYF
NA	TRBJ2-3	medium-sized	TRBV29-1	TGCAGCGTTCAGTTATCCACAGATACGCAGTATTTT	CSVQLSTDTQYF
NA	TRBJ1-4	medium-sized	TRBV7-9	TGTGCCAGCAGCGACGGGGAGTTACCGAATGAAAAACTGTTTTTT	CASSDGELPNEKLFF
NA	TRBJ2-1	NA	TRBV28	TGTGCCAGCTACAGAATCGGAAATGAGCAGTTCTTC	CASYRIGNEQFF
NA	TRBJ1-6	NA	TRBV25-1	TGTGCCAGCTCCGGCGAGGGGAATTCACCCCTCCACTTT	CASSGEGNSPLHF
TRBD1	TRBJ1-2	NA	TRBV20-1	TGCAGTCTGGGACAGGACTCCGGCTATGGCTACACCTTC	CSLGQDSGYGYTF
TRBD1	TRBJ1-4	many	TRBV12-3/TRBV12-4	TGTGCCAGCAGCTTGTCCGGGACAGCACTTGAAAAACTGTTTTTT	CASSLSGTALEKLFF
TRBD2	TRBJ2-3	NA	TRBV19	TGTGCCAGTAGTATGTTTGGCGGGGGGGCTGGAGATACGCAGTATTTT	CASSMFGGGAGDTQYF
NA	TRBJ2-7	medium-sized	TRBV6-1	TGTGCCAGCAGGGGACTTCACGGACAGGAGTCCTACGAGCAGTACTTC	CASRGLHGQESYEQYF
NA	TRBJ2-5	many	TRBV6-2/TRBV6-3	TGTGCCAGCACCGGAGCGGACGACCGGGGAGAGACCCAGTACTTC	CASTGADDRGETQYF